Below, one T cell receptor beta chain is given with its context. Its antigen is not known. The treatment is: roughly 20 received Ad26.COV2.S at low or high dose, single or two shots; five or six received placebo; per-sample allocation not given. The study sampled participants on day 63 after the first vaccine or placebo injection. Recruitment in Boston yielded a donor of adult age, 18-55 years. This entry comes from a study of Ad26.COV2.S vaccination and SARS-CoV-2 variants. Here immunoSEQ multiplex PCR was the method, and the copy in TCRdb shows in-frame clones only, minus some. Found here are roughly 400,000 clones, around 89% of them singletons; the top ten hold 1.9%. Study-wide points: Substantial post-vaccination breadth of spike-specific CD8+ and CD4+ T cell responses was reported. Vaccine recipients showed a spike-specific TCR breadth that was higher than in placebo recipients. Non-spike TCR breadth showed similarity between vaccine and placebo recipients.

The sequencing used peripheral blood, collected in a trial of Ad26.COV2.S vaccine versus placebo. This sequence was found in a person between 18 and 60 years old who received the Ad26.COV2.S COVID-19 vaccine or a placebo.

CDR3 sequence reads: CATNGQGAGGANVLTF. For the CDR3, the DNA is TGTGCCACCAATGGACAGGGGGCAGGAGGGGCCAACGTCCTGACTTTC. V and J are TRBV24-1 and TRBJ2-6; 11 nucleotides match TRBD1. V shed 8 bases, J shed 4 bases, and the junction held 6 bases outside the gene matches. Per germline, CDR1 KGHDR and CDR2 SFDVKD. CDR3 length equals 16 residues.